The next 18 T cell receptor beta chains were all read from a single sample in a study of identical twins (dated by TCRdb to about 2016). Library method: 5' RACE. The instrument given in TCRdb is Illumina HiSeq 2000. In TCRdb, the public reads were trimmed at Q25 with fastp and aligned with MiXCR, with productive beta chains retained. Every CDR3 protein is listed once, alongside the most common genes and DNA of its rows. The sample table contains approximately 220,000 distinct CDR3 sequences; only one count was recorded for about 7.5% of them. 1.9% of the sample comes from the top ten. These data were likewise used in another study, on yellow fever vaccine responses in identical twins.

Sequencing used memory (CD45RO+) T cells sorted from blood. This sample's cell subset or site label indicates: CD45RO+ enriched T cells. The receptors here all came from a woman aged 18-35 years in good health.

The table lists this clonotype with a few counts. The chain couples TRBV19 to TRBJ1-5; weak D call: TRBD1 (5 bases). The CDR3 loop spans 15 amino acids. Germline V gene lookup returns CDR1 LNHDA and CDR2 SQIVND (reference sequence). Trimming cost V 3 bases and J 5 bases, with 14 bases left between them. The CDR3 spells CASSIRGDWHQPQHF. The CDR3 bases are TGTGCCAGTAGTATCCGGGGCGATTGGCATCAGCCCCAGCATTTT.

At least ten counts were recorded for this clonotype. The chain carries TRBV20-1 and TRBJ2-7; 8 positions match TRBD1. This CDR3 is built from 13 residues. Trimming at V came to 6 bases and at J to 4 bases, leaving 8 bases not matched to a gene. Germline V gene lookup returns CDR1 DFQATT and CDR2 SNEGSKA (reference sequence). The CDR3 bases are TGCAGTGCCCCCATCACAGGGGGGTACGAGCAGTACTTC. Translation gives CSAPITGGYEQYF.

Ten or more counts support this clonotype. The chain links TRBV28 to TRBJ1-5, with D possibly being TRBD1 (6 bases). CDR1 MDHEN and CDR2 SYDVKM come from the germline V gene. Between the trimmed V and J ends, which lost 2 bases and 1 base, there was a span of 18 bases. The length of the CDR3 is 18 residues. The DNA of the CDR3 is TGTGCCAGCAGTTTAAGGTTTAGGGGGGCAGGGAGCAATCAGCCCCAGCATTTT. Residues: CASSLRFRGAGSNQPQHF.

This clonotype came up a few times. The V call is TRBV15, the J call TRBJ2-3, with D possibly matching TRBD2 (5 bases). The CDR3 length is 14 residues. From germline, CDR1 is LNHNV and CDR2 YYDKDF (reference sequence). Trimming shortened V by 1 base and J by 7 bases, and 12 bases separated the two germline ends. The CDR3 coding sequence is TGTGCCACCAGCAGAGGGGAGATTGGGAATACGCAGTATTTT. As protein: CATSRGEIGNTQYF.

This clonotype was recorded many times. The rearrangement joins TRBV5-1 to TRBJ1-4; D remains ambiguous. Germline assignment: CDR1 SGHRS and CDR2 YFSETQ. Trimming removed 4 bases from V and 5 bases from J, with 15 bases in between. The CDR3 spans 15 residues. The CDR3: CASSREGGKNEKLFF. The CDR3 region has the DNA TGCGCCAGCAGCCGTGAGGGAGGTAAAAATGAAAAACTGTTTTTT.

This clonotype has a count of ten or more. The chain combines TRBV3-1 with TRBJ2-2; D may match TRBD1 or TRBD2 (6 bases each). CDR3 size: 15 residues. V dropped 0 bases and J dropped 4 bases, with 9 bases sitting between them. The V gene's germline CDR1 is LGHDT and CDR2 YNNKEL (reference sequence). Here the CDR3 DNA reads TGTGCCAGCAGCCAAGATGGAGGGGGCACCGGGGAGCTGTTTTTT. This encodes CASSQDGGGTGELFF.

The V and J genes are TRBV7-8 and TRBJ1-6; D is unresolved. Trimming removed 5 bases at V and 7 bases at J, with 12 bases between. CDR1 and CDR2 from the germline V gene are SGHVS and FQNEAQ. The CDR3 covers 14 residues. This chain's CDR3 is CASSQGSGNSPLHF. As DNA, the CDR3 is TGTGCCAGCAGCCAAGGATCGGGGAATTCACCCCTCCACTTT.

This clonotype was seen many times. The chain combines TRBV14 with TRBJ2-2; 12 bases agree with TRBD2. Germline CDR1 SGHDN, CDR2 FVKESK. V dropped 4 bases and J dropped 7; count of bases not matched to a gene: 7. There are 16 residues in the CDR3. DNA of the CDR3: TGTGCCAGCAGCCCGGCCGGGACTAGCGGGTTCGGGGAGCTGTTTTTT. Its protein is CASSPAGTSGFGELFF.

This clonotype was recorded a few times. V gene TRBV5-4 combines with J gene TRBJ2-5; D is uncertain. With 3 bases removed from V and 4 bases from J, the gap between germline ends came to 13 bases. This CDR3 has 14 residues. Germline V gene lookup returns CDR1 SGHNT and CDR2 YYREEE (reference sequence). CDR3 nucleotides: TGTGCCAGCAGCTCCCCCGGTCGACTAGAGACCCAGTACTTC. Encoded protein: CASSSPGRLETQYF.

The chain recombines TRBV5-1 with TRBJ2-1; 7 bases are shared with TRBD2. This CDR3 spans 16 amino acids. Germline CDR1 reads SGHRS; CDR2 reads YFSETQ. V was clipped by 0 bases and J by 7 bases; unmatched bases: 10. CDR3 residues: CASSLAFGLVSNEQFF. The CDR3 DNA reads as TGCGCCAGCAGCTTGGCCTTCGGACTAGTTAGTAATGAGCAGTTCTTC.

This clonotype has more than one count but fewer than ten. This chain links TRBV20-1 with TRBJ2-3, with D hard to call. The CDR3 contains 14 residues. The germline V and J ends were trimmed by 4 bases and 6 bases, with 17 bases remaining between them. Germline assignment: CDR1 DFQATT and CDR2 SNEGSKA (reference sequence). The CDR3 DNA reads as TGCAGTGCTACAGGACCGCCGCGCGCGGATACGCAGTATTTT. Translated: CSATGPPRADTQYF.

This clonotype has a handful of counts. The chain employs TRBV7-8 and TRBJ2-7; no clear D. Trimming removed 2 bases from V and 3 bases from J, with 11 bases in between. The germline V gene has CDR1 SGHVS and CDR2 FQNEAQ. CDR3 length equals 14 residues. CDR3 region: CASSLSDGNYEQYF. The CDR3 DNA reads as TGTGCCAGCAGCTTATCGGATGGTAACTACGAGCAGTACTTC.

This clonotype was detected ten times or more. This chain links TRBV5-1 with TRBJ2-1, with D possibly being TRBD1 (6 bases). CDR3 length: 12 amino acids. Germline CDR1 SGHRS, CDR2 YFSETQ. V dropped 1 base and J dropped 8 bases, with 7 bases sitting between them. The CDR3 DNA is TGCGCCAGCAGCTTGACAGGGCATGAGCAGTTCTTC. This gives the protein CASSLTGHEQFF.

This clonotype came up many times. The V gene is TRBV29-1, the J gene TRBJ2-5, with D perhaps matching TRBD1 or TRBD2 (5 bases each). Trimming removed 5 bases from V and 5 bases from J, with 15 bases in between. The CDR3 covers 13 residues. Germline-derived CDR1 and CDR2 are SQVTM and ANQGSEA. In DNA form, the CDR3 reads TGCAGCGTTACAGGACTGGGGTCGGAGACCCAGTACTTC. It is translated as CSVTGLGSETQYF. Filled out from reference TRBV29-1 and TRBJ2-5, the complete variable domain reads SAVISQKPSRDICQRGTSLTIQCQVDSQVTMMFWYRQQPGQSLTLIATANQGSEATYESGFVIDKFPISRPNLTFSTLTVSNMSPEDSSIYLCSVTGLGSETQYFGPGTRLLVL.

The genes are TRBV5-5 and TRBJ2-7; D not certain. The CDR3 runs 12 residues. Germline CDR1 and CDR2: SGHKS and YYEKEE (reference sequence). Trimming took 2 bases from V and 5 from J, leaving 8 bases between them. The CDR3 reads CASSFGKDEQYF. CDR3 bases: TGTGCCAGCAGCTTTGGTAAGGACGAGCAGTACTTC.

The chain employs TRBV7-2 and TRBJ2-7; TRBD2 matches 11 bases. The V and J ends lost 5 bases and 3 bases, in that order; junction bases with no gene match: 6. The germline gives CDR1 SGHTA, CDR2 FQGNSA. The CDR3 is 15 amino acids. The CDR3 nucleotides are TGTGCCAGCAGCCCACTAGCGGGGGCCCTCTACGAGCAGTACTTC. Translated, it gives CASSPLAGALYEQYF.

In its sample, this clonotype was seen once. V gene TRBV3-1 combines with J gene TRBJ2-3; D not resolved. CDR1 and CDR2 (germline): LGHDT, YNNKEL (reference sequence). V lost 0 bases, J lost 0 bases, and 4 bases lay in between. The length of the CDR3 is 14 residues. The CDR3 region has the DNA TGTGCCAGCAGCCAAGACGCTAGCACAGATACGCAGTATTTT. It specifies CASSQDASTDTQYF.

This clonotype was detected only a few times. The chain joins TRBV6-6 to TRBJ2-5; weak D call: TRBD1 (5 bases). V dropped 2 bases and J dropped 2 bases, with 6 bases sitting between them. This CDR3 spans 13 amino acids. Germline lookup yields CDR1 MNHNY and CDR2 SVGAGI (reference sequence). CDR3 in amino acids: CASSYRGQETQYF. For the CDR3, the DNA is TGTGCCAGCAGTTACAGGGGACAAGAGACCCAGTACTTC.